This is a list of T cell receptor beta chains from one sample in a study of T cell responses to AZD1222 COVID-19 vaccine. The repertoire was sequenced with immunoSEQ multiplex PCR; TCRdb's copy has only in-frame clones and lacks some. The sample yields approximately 120,000 clones, approximately 94% seen once. The starting material was peripheral blood, obtained on day 0 of AZD1222 vaccination. These receptors all stem from an adult in good health. Each CDR3 is given without its conserved first and last residue. Clone size appears in some rows only: once, few, many, or a class for an expanded clone.

cdr3_aa clone_size v_call
ASSDRDRGIWNTIY once TRBV6-1
ASSQATSGRTGELF . TRBV3-1/TRBV3-2
ASSWGVNEQY . TRBV28
ASSQETQRGSSYNEQF . TRBV3-1/TRBV3-2
ASGGGTDTQY . TRBV19
ASSLGTGSRQTQY . TRBV7-7
ASGSTGYGYT . TRBV12-5
SLWEGTNYGYT once TRBV2
ASSQDGAGGNSPLH . TRBV4-1
ASSFQGGNSPLH . TRBV5-5
ATRDYQETQY . TRBV6-5
SAGGRSYT . TRBV20-1
ARSLAGGSISYGYT . TRBV5-3
ASTGGVVGTGNTIY few TRBV28
ASSFPSMSEQY once TRBV28
ASSVAGGYEQY . TRBV28
ASSPLTGNENTEAF . TRBV18
ASSLGQGGDIQY . TRBV3-1/TRBV3-2
ATSLAGGDTQY . TRBV7-9
ASSLEGTSGSYSDTQY . TRBV5-1
ASSLEVQGFYGYT . TRBV7-8
ASSYPGRHYGYT . TRBV6-5
ASSQDGSNQPQH . TRBV5-1
ASSQTGAAEQF . TRBV4-2
ASSFSRLAGEV . TRBV7-9
ASTTPNEQF . TRBV6-5
ASSPGAGTGNTIY once TRBV18
SGLMGTNYGYT . TRBV29-1
ASRDSLSGNTIY . TRBV28
AWSGEKNTEAF . TRBV30
ASSPGGSYEQY . TRBV6-6
ASSSLAGINEQY . TRBV28
ASSGWERFGYT . TRBV9
ASSQDWSSEKLF . TRBV4-3
ASSQDAVISSPLH . TRBV4-3
ASSPPVGFAYNEQF . TRBV18
ASSSPQVSGANVLT . TRBV6-5
ASSLMWGRSTDTQY . TRBV7-3
ASSSGQQNEKLF . TRBV11-2
ASRQGRSYNSPLH . TRBV6-5
ASSYSRSADTQY . TRBV6-2/TRBV6-3
ASSEYRAGGSDTQY once TRBV25-1
SVGQEYALNTEAF once TRBV29-1